This entry lists 27 T cell receptor beta chains sequenced from one sample in a study of STAT5B mutations in CD4+ large granular lymphocyte leukemia. This table comes from immunoSEQ multiplex PCR, and its TCRdb copy is limited to in-frame clones, with some not included. Among about 32,000 clones, 70% to 85% were seen once, and the ten largest hold 1.5% to 2.5%. The material sequenced was CD4+ T cells from blood buffy coats. These receptors were obtained from a human donor in good health.

The rearrangement uses TRBV6-1 and TRBJ1-3, with D perhaps TRBD1 (5 bases). CDR1 and CDR2 from the germline V gene are MNHNS and SASEGT. This CDR3 region has 15 residues. The ends were cut back, 6 bases at V and 2 bases at J, with 14 bases in the middle. The CDR3 is CASRGPTDAGNTIYF. The CDR3, as DNA: TGTGCCAGCAGGGGCCCGACAGACGCTGGAAACACCATATATTTT.

The chain carries TRBV28 and TRBJ1-5; 9 bases agree with TRBD1. Trimming at V came to 4 bases and at J to 7 bases, leaving 8 bases not matched to a gene. CDR1 and CDR2 from the germline V gene are MDHEN and SYDVKM. The length of the CDR3 is 15 residues. CDR3: CASSYPDRGRQPQHF. In DNA, the CDR3 is TGTGCCAGCAGTTACCCAGACAGGGGGAGGCAGCCCCAGCATTTT.

This chain joins TRBV19 and TRBJ1-2, with TRBD1 identical over 10 bases. The CDR3 loop spans 20 amino acids. J gave up 2 bases and V 4 bases, and 19 bases lay outside the gene matches. CDR1 LNHDA and CDR2 SQIVND come from the germline V gene (reference sequence). This chain's CDR3 is CASSTARDRGPLRKNYGYTF. The CDR3 region has the DNA TGTGCCAGTAGTACAGCCCGGGACAGGGGTCCGCTCAGAAAAAACTATGGCTACACCTTC. Full variable domain (remainder filled in from reference TRBV19 and TRBJ1-2): DGGITQSPKYLFRKEGQNVTLSCEQNLNHDAMYWYRQDPGQGLRLIYYSQIVNDFQKGDIAEGYSVSREKKESFPLTVTSAQKNPTAFYLCASSTARDRGPLRKNYGYTFGSGTRLTVV.

This clone came up a few times. The chain is built from TRBV5-1 and TRBJ2-7, with TRBD1 matching over 10 bases. V lost 0 bases, J lost 5 bases, and 8 bases stayed unmatched. There are 16 residues in the CDR3. Germline CDR1 and CDR2: SGHRS and YFSETQ. The CDR3 is CASSLAMTGGMDEQYF. Here the CDR3 DNA reads TGCGCCAGCAGCTTGGCCATGACAGGGGGCATGGACGAGCAGTACTTC.

The genes are TRBV11-2 and TRBJ2-1; 10 positions agree with TRBD2. In germline, CDR1 is SGHAT, CDR2 FQNNGV. J was trimmed by 10 bases and V by 7 bases; bases with no gene match: 7. The CDR3 contains 13 residues. The CDR3 protein is CASNLAGAGEQFF. Here the CDR3 DNA reads TGTGCCAGCAATCTAGCGGGGGCGGGGGAGCAGTTCTTC.

The chain has TRBV5-1 and TRBJ2-1; TRBD1 matches 10 bases. J gave up 7 bases and V 1 base, and 5 bases lay outside the gene matches. The CDR3 has 15 amino acids. CDR1 SGHRS and CDR2 YFSETQ come from the germline V gene. CDR3 sequence: CASSLWTGGANEQFF. CDR3 DNA sequence: TGCGCCAGCAGCTTGTGGACAGGGGGGGCGAATGAGCAGTTCTTC. The full variable domain, its missing parts supplied by reference TRBV5-1 and TRBJ2-1, is KAGVTQTPRYLIKTRGQQVTLSCSPISGHRSVSWYQQTPGQGLQFLFEYFSETQRNKGNFPGRFSGRQFSNSRSEMNVSTLELGDSALYLCASSLWTGGANEQFFGPGTRLTVL.

The J gene is TRBJ1-2, the V gene TRBV9; D possibly corresponds to TRBD1 (5 bases). The V and J ends lost 0 bases and 6 bases respectively, with 9 bases between them. Germline loops: CDR1 SGDLS, CDR2 YYNGEE. The CDR3 sequence is 13 residues long. The DNA for the CDR3 is TGTGCCAGCAGCGTAGTTTCGGGGGATGGCTACACCTTC. This sequence encodes CASSVVSGDGYTF.

V is TRBV9 and J is TRBJ1-1; D call uncertain. The CDR3 contains 14 residues. Germline V gene sequence: CDR1 SGDLS, CDR2 YYNGEE. Between the trimmed V and J ends, which lost 0 bases and 5 bases, there was a span of 11 bases. CDR3 DNA: TGTGCCAGCAGCGTAGACCTCGTACGGACTGAAGCTTTCTTT. It is translated as CASSVDLVRTEAFF.

The chain joins TRBV7-8 to TRBJ2-5; no firm D call. Germline V gene data show CDR1 as SGHVS and CDR2 as FQNEAQ. This CDR3 contains 13 residues. The V gene lost 0 bases and the J gene lost 5 bases, with 7 bases spanning the gap. The CDR3 sequence: CASSLAFVETQYF. The CDR3 DNA follows: TGTGCCAGCAGCTTAGCGTTCGTTGAGACCCAGTACTTC.

This clone was seen only once. This chain links TRBV10-3 with TRBJ2-3; 10 nucleotides agree with TRBD2. The germline V gene has CDR1 ENHRY and CDR2 SYGVKD. Trimming took 9 bases from V and 4 from J; bases not matched to a gene: 13. This CDR3 contains 16 residues. CDR3 sequence: CAIRGGSGGASDTQYF. The CDR3 coding sequence is TGTGCCATTCGGGGTGGGAGCGGGGGGGCGTCAGATACGCAGTATTTT.

The CDR3 coding sequence is TGTGCCAGCAGCTTGGACAGGGTCTACAATGAGCAGTTCTTC. Its protein product is CASSLDRVYNEQFF. The chain has TRBV5-4 and TRBJ2-1, with D possibly TRBD1 on 6 matching bases. The ends were cut back, 0 bases at V and 3 bases at J, with 7 bases in the middle. This CDR3 is 14 amino acids long. CDR1 is SGHNT, CDR2 YYREEE, per germline (reference sequence).

The chain employs TRBV4-1 and TRBJ1-3; TRBD1 aligns across 10 bases. The CDR3 totals 14 residues. The V gene's germline CDR1 is MGHRA and CDR2 YSYEKL. Germline trimming cut 4 bases from V and 8 bases from J; bases unmatched to any gene: 5. CDR3 bases: TGCGCCAGCAGCCCAGGACAGGGGGTAGACACCATATATTTT. It encodes CASSPGQGVDTIYF.

The chain has TRBV19 and TRBJ2-2; D might be TRBD2 (5 bases). CDR3 length: 15 residues. Trimming removed 3 bases from V and 6 bases from J, with 14 bases in between. CDR1 is LNHDA and CDR2 is SQIVND in the germline V gene (reference sequence). The CDR3 nucleotides read TGTGCCAGTAGTATGAGGGCCCCCCCGGCCGGGGAGCTGTTTTTT. It specifies CASSMRAPPAGELFF. The complete variable domain, with remaining parts taken from reference TRBV19 and TRBJ2-2, reads DGGITQSPKYLFRKEGQNVTLSCEQNLNHDAMYWYRQDPGQGLRLIYYSQIVNDFQKGDIAEGYSVSREKKESFPLTVTSAQKNPTAFYLCASSMRAPPAGELFFGEGSRLTVL.

The chain combines TRBV5-1 with TRBJ2-1, with TRBD2 identical over 12 bases. The germline CDR1 and CDR2 sequences are SGHRS and YFSETQ. This CDR3 has 16 residues. The J segment lost 8 bases and the V segment lost 5 bases, leaving 11 bases of the junction unmatched. The CDR3 coding sequence is TGCGCCAGCAGTCGGAGCCCTAGCGGGGGGGCCGATGAGCAGTTCTTC. Translated, it gives CASSRSPSGGADEQFF.

CDR3 coding DNA: TGTGCCAGCAGTTTATTAAATAGCAATCAGCCCCAGCATTTT. Protein sequence: CASSLLNSNQPQHF. This chain links TRBV28 with TRBJ1-5; D uncertain. The CDR3 is 14 residues long. The germline V gene has CDR1 MDHEN and CDR2 SYDVKM. Trimming stripped 1 base from V and 0 bases from J, with 4 bases between.

This clone was counted once. The gene calls are TRBV5-6 and TRBJ2-3, with a weak D call TRBD1 (6 bases). The CDR3 extends over 15 amino acids. The germline V gene has CDR1 SGHDT and CDR2 YYEEEE. Trimming removed 4 bases at V and 2 bases at J, with 14 bases between. The CDR3 protein is CASSRQDLYTDTQYF. CDR3 sequence (DNA): TGTGCCAGCAGCCGACAGGATTTATACACAGATACGCAGTATTTT.

The rearrangement uses TRBV4-1 and TRBJ1-2; the D is unclear. V was cut by 1 base and J by 2 bases, with 11 bases left in between. Germline CDR1 is MGHRA and CDR2 is YSYEKL. This CDR3 has 15 residues. The CDR3 DNA sequence: TGCGCCAGCAGCCAAGGGAACCCTACCAACTATGGCTACACCTTC. It translates to CASSQGNPTNYGYTF.

The V and J genes are TRBV28 and TRBJ2-3; 9 nucleotides align to TRBD1. In germline, CDR1 is MDHEN, CDR2 SYDVKM. V gave up 8 bases and J gave up 0 bases; unmatched junction bases: 6. The CDR3 totals 15 residues. The CDR3 is CASSTGTGSTDTQYF. The CDR3 nucleotides are TGTGCCAGCTCGACCGGGACAGGGAGCACAGATACGCAGTATTTT.

A few counts support this clone. The gene calls are TRBV2 and TRBJ2-5; maybe TRBD2 (7 bases). The germline gives CDR1 SNHLY, CDR2 FYNNEI. The CDR3 extends over 14 amino acids. The germline V and J ends were trimmed by 2 bases and 4 bases, with 11 bases remaining between them. CDR3 DNA: TGTGCCAGCAGTGAACCGGGGGGCGTAGAGACCCAGTACTTC. It codes for CASSEPGGVETQYF.

This clone was counted a few times. Distinct nucleotide sequences in the sample also encode this CDR3. The chain uses TRBV5-1 and TRBJ1-5, with D possibly being TRBD1 (6 bases). V shed 2 bases and J shed 6 bases, with 12 bases lying between them. This CDR3 spans 14 amino acids. CDR1 is SGHRS, CDR2 YFSETQ, per germline. The CDR3 region has the DNA TGCGCCAGCAGCTTAGGGCAGGGGAGTCAGCCCCAGCATTTT. It encodes CASSLGQGSQPQHF. Filled out from reference TRBV5-1 and TRBJ1-5, the complete variable domain reads KAGVTQTPRYLIKTRGQQVTLSCSPISGHRSVSWYQQTPGQGLQFLFEYFSETQRNKGNFPGRFSGRQFSNSRSEMNVSTLELGDSALYLCASSLGQGSQPQHFGDGTRLSIL.

The chain has TRBV2 and TRBJ1-2, with a tentative D call TRBD1 (6 bases). CDR1 is SNHLY, CDR2 FYNNEI, per germline. V lost 2 bases and J lost 1, with 11 bases in between. This CDR3 spans 15 amino acids. CDR3 amino acids: CASSERQGINYGYTF. DNA for the CDR3: TGTGCCAGCAGTGAAAGGCAGGGGATTAACTATGGCTACACCTTC.

The V gene is TRBV15, the J gene TRBJ1-5; 8 bases map to TRBD1. Germline trimming cut 0 bases from V and 4 bases from J; bases unmatched to any gene: 2. The CDR3 is 15 residues long. Germline CDR1 is LNHNV and CDR2 is YYDKDF (reference sequence). CDR3 nucleotide sequence: TGTGCCACCAGCAGAGACTACAGGGGGAATCAGCCCCAGCATTTT. Translation: CATSRDYRGNQPQHF.

The J gene is TRBJ1-3, the V gene TRBV25-1; D perhaps matches TRBD1 (5 bases). The germline V gene encodes CDR1 MGHDK and CDR2 SYGVNS. CDR3 size: 14 residues. V lost 2 bases to trimming and J lost 6 bases, with 11 bases between them. The CDR3 here is CASSEAKGKNTIYF. The CDR3 DNA sequence: TGTGCCAGCAGTGAAGCCAAGGGGAAAAACACCATATATTTT.

This rearrangement joins TRBV7-9 to TRBJ2-5; 9 bases map to TRBD2. V gave up 0 bases and J gave up 2 bases; unmatched junction bases: 7. CDR3 size: 17 residues. The V gene's germline CDR1 is SEHNR and CDR2 FQNEAQ (reference sequence). The CDR3: CASSLAPGGGAQETQYF. CDR3 sequence (DNA): TGTGCCAGCAGCTTAGCGCCTGGCGGGGGGGCGCAAGAGACCCAGTACTTC.

Note on this clone: Other DNA sequences in this sample translate to the same CDR3. DNA for the CDR3: TGCAGCGTTGGGCGGGGGGGCACTGAAGCTTTCTTT. It translates to CSVGRGGTEAFF. This sequence joins TRBV29-1 and TRBJ1-1; TRBD1 is a possible D gene (5 bases). This CDR3 is 12 amino acids long. CDR1 and CDR2 (germline): SQVTM, ANQGSEA. The ends were cut back, 4 bases at V and 4 bases at J, with 10 bases in the middle.

This clone showed up just a few times. The rearrangement links TRBV19 to TRBJ1-6; 9 bases fit TRBD1. The junction had 6 bases not matched to a gene; V was cut back by 5 bases and J by 10 bases. The CDR3 has 14 amino acids. Germline V lookup: CDR1 LNHDA, CDR2 SQIVND (reference sequence). The CDR3 loop is CASSVTGGRSPLHF. The CDR3, as DNA: TGTGCCAGTAGTGTGACAGGGGGAAGGTCACCCCTCCACTTT. Based on the CDR3 plus reference TRBV19 and TRBJ1-6, the full variable domain is DGGITQSPKYLFRKEGQNVTLSCEQNLNHDAMYWYRQDPGQGLRLIYYSQIVNDFQKGDIAEGYSVSREKKESFPLTVTSAQKNPTAFYLCASSVTGGRSPLHFGNGTRLTVT.

The rearrangement links TRBV2 to TRBJ2-1; a weak D match, TRBD2 (5 bases). CDR3 length: 15 amino acids. CDR1 SNHLY and CDR2 FYNNEI come from the germline V gene. The ends were cut back, 4 bases at V and 0 bases at J, with 10 bases in the middle. The CDR3 coding sequence is TGTGCCAGCAGTGCTAGCACCGGCTCCTACAATGAGCAGTTCTTC. Translation: CASSASTGSYNEQFF.